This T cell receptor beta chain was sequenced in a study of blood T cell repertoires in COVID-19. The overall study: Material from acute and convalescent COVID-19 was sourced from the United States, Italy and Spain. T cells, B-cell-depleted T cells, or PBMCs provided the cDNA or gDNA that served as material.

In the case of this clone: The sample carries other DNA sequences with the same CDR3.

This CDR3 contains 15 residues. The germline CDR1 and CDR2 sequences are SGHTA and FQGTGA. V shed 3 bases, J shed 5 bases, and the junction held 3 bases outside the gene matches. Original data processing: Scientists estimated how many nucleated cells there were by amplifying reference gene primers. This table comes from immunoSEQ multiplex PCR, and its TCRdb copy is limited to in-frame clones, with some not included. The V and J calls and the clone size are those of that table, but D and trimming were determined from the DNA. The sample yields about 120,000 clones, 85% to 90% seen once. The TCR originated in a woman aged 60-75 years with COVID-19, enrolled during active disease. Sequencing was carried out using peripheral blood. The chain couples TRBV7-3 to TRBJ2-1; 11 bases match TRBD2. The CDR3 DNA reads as TGTGCCAGCAGCTTTAGCGGGGGGGCGGACAATGAGCAGTTCTTC. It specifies CASSFSGGADNEQFF.